One sample yielded the 17 T cell receptor beta chains listed below, sequenced in a study of radiation and T cells in renal cell carcinoma. Sequencing used immunoSEQ multiplex PCR; TCRdb keeps in-frame clones, though not all of them. Found here are 100,000 to 150,000 clones, 75% to 85% of them singletons; the top ten hold under 2.5%. The time point is: blood 2 weeks post-SBRT. Treatment meaning: 15 Gy SBRT to primary tumor, nephrectomy 4 weeks later. Material: blood, obtained from a patient whose treatment included radiotherapy and nephrectomy. Receptors were obtained from a woman aged 60 to 75 with renal cell carcinoma.

The chain combines TRBV6-5 with TRBJ2-7; D may be TRBD2 (5 bases). This CDR3 spans 14 amino acids. Germline CDR1 reads MNHEY; CDR2 reads SVGAGI. V gave up 4 bases and J gave up 1 base, with 11 bases separating them. CDR3 protein: CASSSGIPSYEQYF. The CDR3 DNA is TGTGCCAGCAGTTCCGGGATCCCATCCTACGAGCAGTACTTC.

The chain links TRBV2 to TRBJ1-1; possibly TRBD1 for D (5 bases). The V and J ends lost 7 bases and 4 bases respectively, with 16 bases between them. Germline CDR1 and CDR2: SNHLY and FYNNEI. There are 14 residues in the CDR3. CDR3 coding DNA: TGTGCCAGCACCTTGGGGCCGTCGTTCACTGAAGCTTTCTTT. Residues: CASTLGPSFTEAFF. Full variable domain (outside the CDR3, taken from reference TRBV2 and TRBJ1-1): EPEVTQTPSHQVTQMGQEVILRCVPISNHLYFYWYRQILGQKVEFLVSFYNNEISEKSEIFDDQFSVERPDGSNFTLKIRSTKLEDSAMYFCASTLGPSFTEAFFGQGTRLTVV.

This clone has a single count. V and J are TRBV18 and TRBJ2-5, with D perhaps being TRBD1 or TRBD2 (5 bases each). CDR1 is KGHSH, CDR2 LQKENI, per germline. CDR3 length equals 14 residues. V was trimmed by 4 bases and J by 1 base, leaving 10 bases between them. The CDR3 region is CASSRQRSQETQYF. As DNA, the CDR3 is TGTGCCAGCTCACGACAGCGGAGCCAAGAGACCCAGTACTTC.

This rearrangement joins TRBV6-5 to TRBJ1-5, with no clear D. CDR1 and CDR2 (germline): MNHEY, SVGAGI. With 7 bases removed from V and 1 base from J, the gap between germline ends came to 8 bases. CDR3 length: 13 amino acids. The CDR3 region is CASKSKSNQPQHF. The CDR3 DNA follows: TGTGCCAGCAAGTCTAAGAGCAATCAGCCCCAGCATTTT.

The chain combines TRBV11-2 with TRBJ2-7; maybe TRBD2 (5 bases). Germline V gene sequence: CDR1 SGHAT, CDR2 FQNNGV. The CDR3 sequence is 15 residues long. With 8 bases removed from V and 4 bases from J, the gap between germline ends came to 21 bases. The CDR3 here is CASSLDSAAGYEQYF. CDR3 in DNA: TGTGCCAGCTCACTAGACTCGGCAGCCGGTTACGAGCAGTACTTC. Full variable domain (remainder filled in from reference TRBV11-2 and TRBJ2-7): EAGVAQSPRYKIIEKRQSVAFWCNPISGHATLYWYQQILGQGPKLLIQFQNNGVVDDSQLPKDRFSAERLKGVDSTLKIQPAKLEDSAVYLCASSLDSAAGYEQYFGPGTRLTVT.

The J gene is TRBJ2-2, the V gene TRBV6-1; no clear D gene. The CDR3 has 13 residues. From germline, CDR1 is MNHNS and CDR2 SASEGT. Deletions cut 3 bases from V and 3 bases from J, with 5 bases between. The CDR3 protein is CASSEQDTGELFF. The CDR3 nucleotides read TGTGCCAGCAGTGAGCAGGACACCGGGGAGCTGTTTTTT.

This chain links TRBV19 with TRBJ2-7; D may be TRBD2 (7 bases). Germline V gene lookup returns CDR1 LNHDA and CDR2 SQIVND (reference sequence). The CDR3 is made up of 15 amino acids. V lost 2 bases and J 2 bases, leaving 13 bases between the germline ends. CDR3 sequence: CASSIRGGGTYEQYF. In DNA, the CDR3 is TGTGCCAGTAGTATACGAGGGGGGGGCACCTACGAGCAGTACTTC.

The chain's CDR3 is CASSSIGRMLNEQFF. DNA for the CDR3: TGTGCCAGCAGCTCGATCGGACGGATGCTGAATGAGCAGTTCTTC. The rearrangement uses TRBV28 and TRBJ2-1, with D unresolved. V was shortened by 6 bases and J by 7 bases, with 19 bases between the two germline ends. In germline, CDR1 is MDHEN, CDR2 SYDVKM. The CDR3 totals 15 residues.

CDR3 nucleotides: TGTGCCAGCAGCCCGTTTTGGGGGAGTGACGATGAGCAGTTCTTC. Residues: CASSPFWGSDDEQFF. The gene calls are TRBV7-2 and TRBJ2-1, with D perhaps being TRBD1 or TRBD2 (5 bases each). The CDR3 runs 15 residues. V was trimmed by 5 bases and J by 8 bases, leaving 19 bases between them. Per germline, CDR1 SGHTA and CDR2 FQGNSA.

The chain combines TRBV7-9 with TRBJ2-3, with D perhaps TRBD1 (5 bases). The V end lost 3 bases, the J end lost 5 bases, and 9 bases lay between the germline ends. This CDR3 has 13 residues. Germline lookup yields CDR1 SEHNR and CDR2 FQNEAQ (reference sequence). CDR3 nucleotide sequence: TGTGCCAGCAGCTTCAGGGTAGGAGATACGCAGTATTTT. Protein sequence: CASSFRVGDTQYF.

This chain joins TRBV2 and TRBJ2-2; D unresolved. The CDR3 contains 15 residues. CDR1 is SNHLY, CDR2 FYNNEI, per germline. Deletions cut 0 bases from V and 6 bases from J, with 11 bases between. Here the CDR3 DNA reads TGTGCCAGCAGTGAAGCCCGACATATGGCCGGGGAGCTGTTTTTT. Translating gives CASSEARHMAGELFF.

The chain carries TRBV9 and TRBJ2-5; TRBD2 matches at 8 bases. Germline V gene lookup returns CDR1 SGDLS and CDR2 YYNGEE. V gave up 0 bases and J gave up 4 bases; unmatched junction bases: 5. The CDR3 runs 15 residues. CDR3 sequence: CASSVAGGPGETQYF. CDR3 sequence (DNA): TGTGCCAGCAGCGTAGCGGGAGGGCCGGGAGAGACCCAGTACTTC.

In this sample, this clone turned up a few times. The genes are TRBV4-1 and TRBJ1-2; TRBD1 might be the D (6 bases). Trimming removed 1 base at V and 8 bases at J, with 17 bases between. Germline assignment: CDR1 MGHRA and CDR2 YSYEKL. The length of the CDR3 is 15 residues. CDR3 sequence: CASSQVGDGQTGYTF. CDR3 coding DNA: TGCGCCAGCAGCCAAGTGGGGGACGGACAGACGGGCTACACCTTC.

The genes are TRBV6-1 and TRBJ1-2; the match to TRBD1 covers 9 bases. This CDR3 is built from 13 residues. The germline CDR1 and CDR2 sequences are MNHNS and SASEGT. Germline trimming cut 6 bases from V and 3 bases from J; bases unmatched to any gene: 2. CDR3 sequence: CASRRTGDYGYTF. Written as DNA, the CDR3 is TGTGCCAGCAGACGGACAGGGGACTATGGCTACACCTTC.

The V and J genes are TRBV2 and TRBJ1-6; tentative D call: TRBD1 (6 bases). Germline loops: CDR1 SNHLY, CDR2 FYNNEI. The CDR3 covers 15 residues. Trimming removed 6 bases at V and 3 bases at J, with 12 bases between. CDR3 bases: TGTGCCAGCAGAGGGCAGGGGTACTATAATTCACCCCTCCACTTT. Its protein is CASRGQGYYNSPLHF.

This clone has more than one count but fewer than ten. V gene TRBV27 combines with J gene TRBJ2-7; 10 nucleotides align to TRBD2. The CDR3 is 14 residues long. Trimming cost V 5 bases and J 5 bases; bases outside gene matches: 6. The germline V gene encodes CDR1 MNHEY and CDR2 SMNVEV (reference sequence). CDR3 residues: CASSPRTSGHEQYF. The CDR3 DNA is TGTGCCAGCAGTCCCCGGACTAGCGGCCACGAGCAGTACTTC.

The chain uses TRBV5-1 and TRBJ1-3, with D perhaps TRBD1 (5 bases). The V end was cut by 4 bases, the J end by 2 bases, with 13 bases between. The germline V gene encodes CDR1 SGHRS and CDR2 YFSETQ. The CDR3 is made up of 15 amino acids. CDR3 loop: CASSVGVETGNTIYF. CDR3 nucleotides: TGCGCCAGCAGCGTAGGGGTGGAGACTGGAAACACCATATATTTT.